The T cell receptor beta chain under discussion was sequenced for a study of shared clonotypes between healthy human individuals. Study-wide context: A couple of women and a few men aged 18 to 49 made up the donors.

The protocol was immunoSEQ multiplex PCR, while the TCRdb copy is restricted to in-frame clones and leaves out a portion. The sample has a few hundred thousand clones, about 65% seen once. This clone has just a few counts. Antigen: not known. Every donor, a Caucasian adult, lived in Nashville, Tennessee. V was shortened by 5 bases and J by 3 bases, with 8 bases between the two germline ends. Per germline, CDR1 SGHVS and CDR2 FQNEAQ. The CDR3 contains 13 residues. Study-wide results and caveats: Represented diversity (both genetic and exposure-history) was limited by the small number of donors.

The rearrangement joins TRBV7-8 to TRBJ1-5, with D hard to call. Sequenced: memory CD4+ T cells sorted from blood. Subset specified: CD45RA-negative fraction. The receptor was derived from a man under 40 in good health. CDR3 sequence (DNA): TGTGCCAGCAGCCTACTCCCCAATCAGCCCCAGCATTTT. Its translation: CASSLLPNQPQHF. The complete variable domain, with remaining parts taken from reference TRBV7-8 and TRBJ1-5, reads GAGVSQSPRYKVAKRGQDVALRCDPISGHVSLFWYQQALGQGPEFLTYFQNEAQLDKSGLPSDRFFAERPEGSVSTLKIQRTQQEDSAVYLCASSLLPNQPQHFGDGTRLSIL.